These 3 T cell receptor beta chains originate from one sample sequenced in a study of T cell changes during pregnancy in multiple sclerosis (dated by TCRdb to 2018 to 2020). The method was the immunoSEQ multiplex PCR assay. TCRdb provides this immuneACCESS table in a form limited to in-frame rearrangements. Some clones are lacking; in checked studies, under half of them reflect an unresolved V gene, and why the rest are absent is not known. For this sample there are tens of thousands of clones; 94% appear just once. The ten top clones hold 5.5% of the sample. The sequenced sample was CD8+ T cells from peripheral blood mononuclear cells, obtained before pregnancy. The origin of the receptors is a female donor with multiple sclerosis, enrolled in a pregnancy study.

This clone turned up a few times. The chain links TRBV7-9 to TRBJ2-2; TRBD2 matches 7 bases. The CDR3 covers 15 residues. Germline loops: CDR1 SEHNR, CDR2 FQNEAQ (reference sequence). The ends lost 6 bases at V and 4 bases at J; junction bases unmatched: 8. The CDR3 loop is CASRPAGIGTGELFF. DNA of the CDR3: TGTGCCAGCAGGCCAGCGGGAATAGGCACCGGGGAGCTGTTTTTT.

The chain employs TRBV19 and TRBJ2-1; 9 bases are a match to TRBD1. The CDR3 has 13 amino acids. Germline loops: CDR1 LNHDA, CDR2 SQIVND (reference sequence). J gave up 7 bases and V 6 bases, and 4 bases lay outside the gene matches. Here the CDR3 DNA reads TGTGCCAGTAGACAGGGGGCGGTGAATGAGCAGTTCTTC. This sequence encodes CASRQGAVNEQFF.

The chain recombines TRBV6-1 with TRBJ1-1; D may be TRBD1 (5 bases). Trimming removed 0 bases from V and 1 base from J, with 15 bases in between. Germline values: CDR1 MNHNS, CDR2 SASEGT. There are 17 residues in the CDR3. The CDR3 protein is CASSEALGVGRNTEAFF. The CDR3 DNA reads TGTGCCAGCAGTGAAGCGTTAGGGGTTGGGCGGAACACTGAAGCTTTCTTT.